A single T cell receptor beta chain is shown here with its context. Its antigen is unidentified. This sample was included in a study of OX40 agonist ivuxolimab in advanced cancers. Study summary: Patients in the trial were receiving intravenous ivuxolimab every 2 weeks, at doses of 0.01 to 10 mg/kg. Three dose-escalation patients had partial responses: one with hepatocellular carcinoma and two with cutaneous melanoma. Study findings and constraints: Some of the lowest clonal expansion was seen in partial responders at 0.1-3.0 mg/kg.

Sequencing used immunoSEQ multiplex PCR; TCRdb keeps in-frame clones, though not all of them. This sample yields 45,000 or so clones, of which almost 90% are seen a single time; around 1% belongs to the top ten. Germline values: CDR1 SGDLS, CDR2 YYNGEE. Between the trimmed V and J ends, which lost 1 base and 7 bases, there was a span of 11 bases. The CDR3 is made up of 14 amino acids. The gene calls are TRBV9 and TRBJ1-4, with D perhaps matching TRBD1 (6 bases). Source: CD4+ or CD8+ T cells sorted from blood, taken in a trial of the OX40 agonist ivuxolimab. The clonotype comes from an adult with an advanced solid tumor such as melanoma, head and neck, liver or kidney cancer. DNA of the CDR3: TGTGCCAGCAGCGTACGGGGGGCAAGTGAAAAACTGTTTTTT. Its protein product is CASSVRGASEKLFF.